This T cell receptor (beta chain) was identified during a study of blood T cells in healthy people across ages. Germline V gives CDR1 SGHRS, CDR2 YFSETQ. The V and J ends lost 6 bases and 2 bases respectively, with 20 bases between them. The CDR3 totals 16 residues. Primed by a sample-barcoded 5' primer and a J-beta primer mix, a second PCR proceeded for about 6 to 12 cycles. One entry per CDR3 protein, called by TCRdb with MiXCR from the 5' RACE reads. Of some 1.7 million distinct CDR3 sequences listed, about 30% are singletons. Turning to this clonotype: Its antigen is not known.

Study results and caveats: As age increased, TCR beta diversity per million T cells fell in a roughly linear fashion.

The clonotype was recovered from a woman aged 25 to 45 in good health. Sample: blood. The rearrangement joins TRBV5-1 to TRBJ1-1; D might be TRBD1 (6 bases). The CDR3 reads CASNRRTANLNTEAFF. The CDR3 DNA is TGCGCCAGCAACAGGAGGACAGCTAATTTAAACACTGAAGCTTTCTTT.